A single T cell receptor (beta chain) is shown here with its context. With 0 bases removed from V and 3 bases from J, the gap between germline ends came to 10 bases. Germline CDR1 SGHNT, CDR2 YYREEE (reference sequence). The CDR3 spans 15 residues. This specimen comes from a study of blood T cell repertoires in COVID-19. For the study at large: COVID-19 samples from acute and convalescent phases originated in the United States, Italy and Spain.

Source study methods: Amplified reference gene primers provided the basis for estimating nucleated cell counts. TCRdb keeps only in-frame clones here, not all; method: immunoSEQ multiplex PCR. That table gives V, J and clone size, and the DNA gave D and trimming. This sample has roughly 20,000 clones, with approximately 87% found just once. The chain employs TRBV5-4 and TRBJ2-1; D remains ambiguous. The sample taken for sequencing was peripheral blood. The clonotype comes from a human donor in a cohort sampled during active COVID-19. The DNA for the CDR3 is TGTGCCAGCAGCTTGGCCGGAGAGGACTACAATGAGCAGTTCTTC. Protein product: CASSLAGEDYNEQFF.